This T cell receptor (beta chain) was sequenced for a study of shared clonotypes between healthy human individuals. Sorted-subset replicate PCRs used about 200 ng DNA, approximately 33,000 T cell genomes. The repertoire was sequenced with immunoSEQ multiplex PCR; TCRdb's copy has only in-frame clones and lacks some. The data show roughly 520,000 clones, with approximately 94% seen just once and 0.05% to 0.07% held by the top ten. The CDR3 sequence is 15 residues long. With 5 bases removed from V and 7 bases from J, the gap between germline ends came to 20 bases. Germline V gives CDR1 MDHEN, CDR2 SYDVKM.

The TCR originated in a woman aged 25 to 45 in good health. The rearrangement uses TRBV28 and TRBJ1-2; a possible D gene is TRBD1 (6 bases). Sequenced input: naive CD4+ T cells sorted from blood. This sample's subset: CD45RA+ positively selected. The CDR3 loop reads CASSKSGVVRPGYTF. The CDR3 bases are TGTGCCAGCAGTAAATCAGGGGTAGTTCGCCCTGGCTACACCTTC.